This T cell receptor beta chain was captured in a study of T-cell reconstitution after alpha-beta-depleted transplantation in children. Study conclusions and caveats: It was reported that alpha-beta T cells came from several hundred expanded graft clones (about two months after transplant). Some patients owed their high day-60 TCRbeta diversity to surviving recipient T cells and thymic progenitors. At one year after transplant, newly produced T cells mostly accounted for T-cell counts and diversity.

From germline, CDR1 is LGHDT and CDR2 YNNKEL (reference sequence). The V gene end was trimmed by 1 base and the J gene end by 8 bases; junction bases not matched to a gene: 10. The CDR3 covers 16 residues. This clonotype was counted ten times or more. Its antigen is not identified. A TCRbeta library incorporating unique molecular identifiers was prepared. TCRdb fed the PCR reads into MiXCR, producing one record per CDR3 protein. This table holds 440,000 or so distinct CDR3 sequences, 43% found once. The sequence came from a girl aged 2 to 10 with aplastic anemia, due to receive a stem cell transplant. Source: PBMCs, taken before TCRalphabeta/CD19-depleted stem cell transplant. The chain carries TRBV3-1 and TRBJ2-1, with 8 bases matching TRBD2. CDR3 in amino acids: CASSQGAGGLGDEQFF. The CDR3 DNA follows: TGTGCCAGCAGCCAAGGGGCCGGGGGACTAGGGGATGAGCAGTTCTTC.